Below are 9 T cell receptor beta chains sequenced from a single sample in a study of T cell repertoires in cytomegalovirus infection. Antigen specificity for these receptors is unknown. TCRdb used MiXCR to reprocess the reads, holding one entry per CDR3 protein. The sample shows roughly 500,000 distinct CDR3 sequences, roughly 34% of them seen only once. The sample here was cultured PBMCs, taken from culture after CMV antigen stimulation. The receptors come from a human donor in good health (CMV status not recorded). Some clones in this sample may be carry-over from other donors' samples.

The CDR3 spells CASSSPREQYF. CDR3 DNA: TGTGCCAGCAGTTCCCCAAGGGAGCAGTACTTC. V is TRBV28 and J is TRBJ2-7; D gene ambiguous. CDR1 and CDR2 (germline): MDHEN, SYDVKM. The CDR3 length is 11 residues. V lost 4 bases to trimming and J lost 7 bases, with 8 bases between them.

V gene TRBV14 combines with J gene TRBJ2-2; 7 positions agree with TRBD1. The CDR3 has 14 residues. Losses at the gene ends were 6 bases for V and 4 bases for J; bases not matched to a gene: 5. Germline CDR1 is SGHDN and CDR2 is FVKESK. For the CDR3, the DNA is TGTGCCAGCAGAAACAGGGGTGGCACCGGGGAGCTGTTTTTT. It specifies CASRNRGGTGELFF.

The CDR3 reads CASSQRPRGISTDTQYF. DNA of the CDR3: TGTGCCAGCAGCCAGAGACCCAGGGGGATCAGCACAGATACGCAGTATTTT. This chain joins TRBV7-2 and TRBJ2-3; 7 nucleotides align to TRBD1. CDR1 is SGHTA and CDR2 is FQGNSA in the germline V gene. CDR3 length: 17 amino acids. The junction had 11 bases not matched to a gene; V was cut back by 5 bases and J by 0 bases.

Concerning this clonotype itself: This CDR3 fails to terminate in the conserved phenylalanine or tryptophan, so it likely reflects a read error. The chain links TRBV7-2 to TRBJ1-5, with TRBD1 as a possible D gene (5 bases). CDR1 is SGHTA and CDR2 is FQGNSA in the germline V gene. CDR3 length equals 13 residues. V was pared by 8 bases and J by 2 bases, with 10 bases between. The CDR3 region has the DNA TGTGCCAGCGGGCAGGGAGGCAATCAGCCCCAGCATTCT. Translated: CASGQGGNQPQHS.

This sequence joins TRBV6-5 and TRBJ2-1, with 13 nucleotides matching TRBD2. Germline CDR1 MNHEY, CDR2 SVGAGI. The CDR3 sequence is 19 residues long. The J segment lost 13 bases and the V segment lost 2 bases, leaving 20 bases of the junction unmatched. The CDR3: CASSYTSGLAGAEVFEQFF. The DNA for the CDR3 is TGTGCCAGCAGTTACACATCCGGACTAGCGGGAGCGGAGGTCTTTGAACAGTTCTTC.

This clonotype was recorded a few times. This chain connects TRBV19 to TRBJ2-1; 15 positions agree with TRBD2. Trimming took 9 bases from V and 7 from J; bases not matched to a gene: 4. Germline loops: CDR1 LNHDA, CDR2 SQIVND (reference sequence). The CDR3 sequence is 14 residues long. The CDR3 bases are TGTGCCAGCAAGGGACTAGCGGGAGGTAATGAGCAGTTCTTC. Translated: CASKGLAGGNEQFF.

The chain carries TRBV28 and TRBJ2-3; TRBD2 aligns across 7 bases. CDR1 and CDR2 (germline): MDHEN, SYDVKM. Trimming cost V 4 bases and J 5 bases; bases outside gene matches: 6. CDR3 size: 14 residues. The CDR3 region is CASSYGGREDTQYF. DNA for the CDR3: TGTGCCAGCAGTTATGGCGGGAGAGAAGATACGCAGTATTTT.

The V and J genes are TRBV27 and TRBJ1-6; no reliable D call. Trimming shortened V by 3 bases and J by 7 bases, and 16 bases separated the two germline ends. Germline loops: CDR1 MNHEY, CDR2 SMNVEV (reference sequence). The CDR3 has 16 amino acids. CDR3 residues: CASSLSTALGNSPLHF. CDR3 bases: TGTGCCAGCAGTTTGTCGACGGCCTTGGGAAATTCACCCCTCCACTTT.

This clonotype has just a few counts. The rearrangement uses TRBV18 and TRBJ1-5, with 7 nucleotides matching TRBD1. V gave up 4 bases and J gave up 0 bases; unmatched junction bases: 9. The CDR3 consists of 17 residues. The germline gives CDR1 KGHSH, CDR2 LQKENI. The CDR3 region is CASSRDSALYSNQPQHF. CDR3 DNA sequence: TGTGCCAGCTCACGGGACAGCGCCCTTTATAGCAATCAGCCCCAGCATTTT.